The 30 T cell receptor beta chains listed next were all sequenced from one sample in a study of vaccination and CD4 T cells after COVID-19. TCRdb re-called the PCR reads through MiXCR, storing one row per CDR3 protein. The table includes roughly 30,000 distinct CDR3 sequences, under 65% detected once. This sample's time point: late sampling 161 to 241 days after vaccination in a few convalescent patients. The source was CD4+ T cells from blood, collected about 7 months after SARS-CoV-2 vaccination. These receptors came from a human donor who had recovered from COVID-19.

This chain links TRBV19 with TRBJ1-2; a possible D gene is TRBD1 (6 bases). Germline V gives CDR1 LNHDA, CDR2 SQIVND (reference sequence). There are 14 residues in the CDR3. V lost 6 bases to trimming and J lost 6 bases, with 17 bases between them. DNA for the CDR3: TGTGCCAGTAGCATCCAACGGGGGGCTGATGGCTACACCTTC. It codes for CASSIQRGADGYTF.

The rearrangement links TRBV28 to TRBJ2-3; 7 bases are shared with TRBD1. Looked up from germline, CDR1 is MDHEN and CDR2 is SYDVKM. Trimming cost V 5 bases and J 0 bases; bases outside gene matches: 8. This CDR3 has 16 residues. CDR3 nucleotide sequence: TGTGCCAGCAGTAGTCCGGGACAGATGAGCACAGATACGCAGTATTTT. Its protein is CASSSPGQMSTDTQYF. The entire variable domain, with the rest obtained from reference TRBV28 and TRBJ2-3, is as follows: DVKVTQSSRYLVKRTGEKVFLECVQDMDHENMFWYRQDPGLGLRLIYFSYDVKMKEKGDIPEGYSVSREKKERFSLILESASTNQTSMYLCASSSPGQMSTDTQYFGPGTRLTVL.

V gene TRBV18 combines with J gene TRBJ2-5; D uncertain. This CDR3 is 12 amino acids long. Germline CDR1 and CDR2: KGHSH and LQKENI. Trimming took 6 bases from V and 5 from J, leaving 10 bases between them. The CDR3 DNA follows: TGTGCCAGCTCGCCCAGGACGGAGACCCAGTACTTC. Its translation is CASSPRTETQYF.

The DNA for the CDR3 is TGTGCCAGCTCACCTGGGAATGGATTACACAATGAGCAGTTCTTC. Its translation is CASSPGNGLHNEQFF. The rearrangement joins TRBV18 to TRBJ2-1; no clear D. CDR1 is KGHSH and CDR2 is LQKENI in the germline V gene. There are 15 residues in the CDR3. V lost 3 bases and J 5 bases, leaving 14 bases between the germline ends.

V gene TRBV7-6 combines with J gene TRBJ2-1, with D possibly matching TRBD1 (5 bases). This CDR3 contains 15 residues. The germline V gene has CDR1 SGHVS and CDR2 FNYEAQ. V was pared by 1 base and J by 3 bases, with 10 bases between. The CDR3 sequence: CASSLVFQGYNEQFF. CDR3 nucleotides: TGTGCCAGCAGCTTAGTCTTCCAGGGCTACAATGAGCAGTTCTTC. The whole variable domain, filled in from reference TRBV7-6 and TRBJ2-1, reads GAGVSQSPRYKVTKRGQDVALRCDPISGHVSLYWYRQALGQGPEFLTYFNYEAQQDKSGLPNDRFSAERPEGSISTLTIQRTEQRDSAMYRCASSLVFQGYNEQFFGPGTRLTVL.

The J gene is TRBJ2-5, the V gene TRBV5-1; D unclear. The CDR3 extends over 13 amino acids. Germline values: CDR1 SGHRS, CDR2 YFSETQ. Deletions cut 4 bases from V and 2 bases from J, with 9 bases between. This chain's CDR3 is CASSRTVQETQYF. DNA for the CDR3: TGCGCCAGCAGCCGGACCGTACAAGAGACCCAGTACTTC.

This CDR3 is CASSIVAERETQYF. The CDR3, as DNA: TGTGCCAGTAGTATAGTTGCGGAACGGGAGACCCAGTACTTC. The rearrangement uses TRBV19 and TRBJ2-5; D uncertain. V was pared by 1 base and J by 5 bases, with 11 bases between. Germline V lookup: CDR1 LNHDA, CDR2 SQIVND (reference sequence). This CDR3 comprises 14 residues.

This clonotype was observed a few times. The chain recombines TRBV30 with TRBJ2-7; 9 bases map to TRBD1. The germline gives CDR1 GTSNPN, CDR2 SVGIG (reference sequence). The CDR3 loop spans 15 amino acids. V lost 0 bases to trimming and J lost 7 bases; unmatched junction nucleotides: 10. The CDR3 here is CAWSVGLQGAGEQYF. CDR3 nucleotide sequence: TGTGCCTGGAGTGTGGGGTTACAGGGGGCGGGTGAGCAGTACTTC.

V and J are TRBV7-6 and TRBJ2-7; D tentatively reads TRBD1 or TRBD2 (5 bases each). This CDR3 has 16 amino acids. The germline V gene encodes CDR1 SGHVS and CDR2 FNYEAQ. V was clipped by 0 bases and J by 1 base, with 13 bases between them. Written as DNA, the CDR3 is TGTGCCAGCAGCTTAGCGTCCCCGGGACCTTCCTACGAGCAGTACTTC. Translating it yields CASSLASPGPSYEQYF.

This sequence joins TRBV6-1 and TRBJ2-1; 12 positions agree with TRBD2. The germline CDR1 and CDR2 sequences are MNHNS and SASEGT. The CDR3 consists of 16 residues. The trim removed 6 bases at V and 0 bases at J, leaving 3 bases unmatched. This CDR3 reads CASRATSGSSYNEQFF. The CDR3 coding sequence is TGTGCCAGCAGGGCGACTAGCGGGAGCTCCTACAATGAGCAGTTCTTC.

V and J are TRBV6-1 and TRBJ1-2; D ambiguous. V lost 7 bases, J lost 7 bases, and 19 bases lay in between. CDR3 size: 14 residues. Per the germline V gene, CDR1 is MNHNS and CDR2 is SASEGT. CDR3 loop: CASNSRYRTTGYTF. The CDR3 bases are TGTGCCAGCAATTCCAGATATAGGACGACTGGCTACACCTTC.

This clonotype showed up just a few times. The CDR3 bases are TGTGCCAGCAGGGGGGTACAGGCTCTACACGAGCAGTACTTC. It is translated as CASRGVQALHEQYF. The chain links TRBV6-1 to TRBJ2-7; the D gene could be TRBD1 or TRBD2 (5 bases each). CDR1 is MNHNS and CDR2 is SASEGT in the germline V gene. This CDR3 has 14 amino acids. V was clipped by 6 bases and J by 5 bases, with 17 bases between them.

This clonotype was seen more than once but under ten times. V gene TRBV10-3 combines with J gene TRBJ1-1; D is unresolved. The germline V and J ends were trimmed by 10 bases and 0 bases, with 15 bases remaining between them. The CDR3 loop spans 14 amino acids. Germline CDR1 is ENHRY and CDR2 is SYGVKD. The CDR3 nucleotides read TGTGCCAGTAGAACAGAGCTTATGAACACTGAAGCTTTCTTT. Translation gives CASRTELMNTEAFF.

The chain carries TRBV7-9 and TRBJ2-7; D may match TRBD1 or TRBD2 (5 bases each). CDR3 length: 13 residues. From germline, CDR1 is SEHNR and CDR2 FQNEAQ (reference sequence). The V end lost 1 base, the J end lost 4 bases, and 8 bases lay between the germline ends. CDR3 in DNA: TGTGCCAGCAGCTTAGGAGGGGAGTACGAGCAGTACTTC. This translates into CASSLGGEYEQYF.

There are a few counts of this clonotype. This chain uses TRBV2 with TRBJ2-7; D is unresolved. With 3 bases removed from V and 3 bases from J, the gap between germline ends came to 6 bases. The CDR3 spans 12 residues. The germline V gene has CDR1 SNHLY and CDR2 FYNNEI. CDR3 sequence reads: CASSDHSYEQYF. Written as DNA, the CDR3 is TGTGCCAGCAGTGACCACAGCTACGAGCAGTACTTC.

This clonotype was seen a few times. The V and J genes are TRBV20-1 and TRBJ1-1; the match to TRBD1 covers 7 bases. The CDR3 is 12 amino acids. CDR1 and CDR2 from the germline V gene are DFQATT and SNEGSKA (reference sequence). CDR3 protein: CTKTGDITEAFF. CDR3 DNA sequence: TGCACAAAAACAGGGGATATCACTGAAGCTTTCTTT.

The rearrangement links TRBV6-5 to TRBJ2-5; no clear D gene. The CDR3 has 19 amino acids. CDR1 and CDR2 from the germline V gene are MNHEY and SVGAGI. V was cut by 0 bases and J by 4 bases, with 24 bases left in between. CDR3 protein: CASSYSGSQTRTIRETQYF. The CDR3 coding sequence is TGTGCCAGCAGTTACTCAGGTTCACAGACGCGAACCATAAGAGAGACCCAGTACTTC.

V is TRBV2 and J is TRBJ1-2; D unclear. The CDR3 length is 19 residues. V was clipped by 2 bases and J by 7 bases, with 29 bases between them. Germline V gives CDR1 SNHLY, CDR2 FYNNEI. DNA for the CDR3: TGTGCCAGCAGTGAACCACTAATGGGAGAGACAAGGGATGGCTTTGGCTACACCTTC. This sequence encodes CASSEPLMGETRDGFGYTF.

The gene calls are TRBV15 and TRBJ2-1, with 11 bases aligning to TRBD2. The V gene end was trimmed by 0 bases and the J gene end by 3 bases; junction bases not matched to a gene: 7. Per germline, CDR1 LNHNV and CDR2 YYDKDF (reference sequence). The CDR3 totals 18 residues. For the CDR3, the DNA is TGTGCCACCAGCAGAGACTCGGAACTAGCGGGAGTCTACAATGAGCAGTTCTTC. It specifies CATSRDSELAGVYNEQFF. Together with reference TRBV15 and TRBJ2-1, the CDR3 gives the full variable domain: DAMVIQNPRYQVTQFGKPVTLSCSQTLNHNVMYWYQQKSSQAPKLLFHYYDKDFNNEADTPDNFQSRRPNTSFCFLDIRSPGLGDTAMYLCATSRDSELAGVYNEQFFGPGTRLTVL.

The V call is TRBV6-1, the J call TRBJ1-5, with D possibly TRBD1 on 5 matching bases. CDR3 size: 14 residues. V was pared by 2 bases and J by 7 bases, with 12 bases between. Germline loops: CDR1 MNHNS, CDR2 SASEGT. The DNA of the CDR3 is TGTGCCAGCAGTGAATGGGGGGGGAGACAGCCCCAGCATTTT. It specifies CASSEWGGRQPQHF.

The chain recombines TRBV7-8 with TRBJ2-3; 8 bases map to TRBD2. The CDR3 loop spans 17 amino acids. The germline gives CDR1 SGHVS, CDR2 FQNEAQ. The V segment lost 0 bases and the J segment 4 bases; nucleotides outside the gene matches: 9. CDR3 in DNA: TGTGCCAGCAGCTTAGCCAGTAGCGGGGACATCCCAGATACGCAGTATTTT. Translation gives CASSLASSGDIPDTQYF.

The CDR3 DNA follows: TGTGCCAGCAGCATAGCAGGGGAGTATAGCAATCAGCCCCAGCATTTT. Its protein product is CASSIAGEYSNQPQHF. The rearrangement links TRBV21-1 to TRBJ1-5; TRBD1 is the table's D call, not checked against the DNA. TRBV21-1 is reported as a pseudogene. The CDR3 is 16 amino acids.

The CDR3 DNA is TGTGCCAGCAGCTTATCAATAGCGGGAGGGACAAATGAGCAGTTCTTC. Protein: CASSLSIAGGTNEQFF. This sequence joins TRBV7-2 and TRBJ2-1; 11 bases match TRBD2. Germline V gene data show CDR1 as SGHTA and CDR2 as FQGNSA. This CDR3 is 16 amino acids long. The V segment lost 2 bases and the J segment 7 bases; nucleotides outside the gene matches: 7.

This chain joins TRBV10-3 and TRBJ1-4; 9 bases map to TRBD1. The junction had 6 bases not matched to a gene; V was cut back by 0 bases and J by 10 bases. The germline V gene encodes CDR1 ENHRY and CDR2 SYGVKD. The CDR3 is made up of 15 amino acids. In DNA form, the CDR3 reads TGTGCCATCAGTGAGTCGAGACAGGGGGATGGAAAACTGTTTTTT. Its protein is CAISESRQGDGKLFF.

The chain joins TRBV27 to TRBJ2-7; D uncertain. The V gene lost 3 bases and the J gene lost 1 base, with 7 bases spanning the gap. The germline CDR1 and CDR2 sequences are MNHEY and SMNVEV (reference sequence). This CDR3 is built from 13 residues. CDR3 DNA sequence: TGTGCCAGCAGTTTTGCGTCTTCCTACGAGCAGTACTTC. It translates to CASSFASSYEQYF.

The sample holds a few counts of this clonotype. The chain joins TRBV20-1 to TRBJ2-1, with D unclear. V dropped 1 base and J dropped 0 bases, with 7 bases sitting between them. This CDR3 has 14 amino acids. Germline V gene sequence: CDR1 DFQATT, CDR2 SNEGSKA (reference sequence). The CDR3 DNA sequence: TGCAGTGCTAGAGTCTCCGGCTCCTACAATGAGCAGTTCTTC. This encodes CSARVSGSYNEQFF.

This chain connects TRBV6-1 to TRBJ1-1; 7 bases fit TRBD1. This CDR3 comprises 12 residues. The V and J ends lost 6 bases and 10 bases, in that order; junction bases with no gene match: 8. From germline, CDR1 is MNHNS and CDR2 SASEGT. CDR3 residues: CASSLGGLGAFF. CDR3 DNA sequence: TGTGCCAGCAGCCTAGGGGGCCTGGGAGCTTTCTTT.

The CDR3 DNA follows: TGTGCCAGCAGCTCGCAATGGAGCGGGACCCCGGATACGCAGTATTTT. Amino acids: CASSSQWSGTPDTQYF. The chain carries TRBV7-2 and TRBJ2-3, with TRBD2 matching over 7 bases. The trim removed 4 bases at V and 6 bases at J, leaving 13 bases unmatched. This CDR3 contains 16 residues. CDR1 and CDR2 from the germline V gene are SGHTA and FQGNSA.

The rearrangement joins TRBV27 to TRBJ2-3; TRBD1 might be the D (6 bases). This CDR3 region has 14 residues. Germline CDR1 MNHEY, CDR2 SMNVEV (reference sequence). The V end lost 4 bases, the J end lost 3 bases, and 11 bases lay between the germline ends. In DNA, the CDR3 is TGTGCCAGCAGTTGGGGGCGTGGAACAGATACGCAGTATTTT. Its protein is CASSWGRGTDTQYF.

This clonotype has just a few counts. The rearrangement links TRBV6-1 to TRBJ2-1; TRBD2 matches at 13 bases. Per the germline V gene, CDR1 is MNHNS and CDR2 is SASEGT. The trim removed 6 bases at V and 6 bases at J, leaving 5 bases unmatched. The CDR3 spans 15 residues. This chain's CDR3 is CASRPGLAGANEQFF. In DNA form, the CDR3 reads TGTGCCAGCAGACCAGGACTAGCGGGAGCCAATGAGCAGTTCTTC.